The 10 T cell receptor beta chains below were found in one sample sequenced in a study of T cell changes during pregnancy in multiple sclerosis. Sequenced by immunoSEQ multiplex PCR; TCRdb stores in-frame clones only, minus some. The profile covers about 130,000 clones, with about 95% appearing a single time and around 0.4% taken by the ten largest. Sequencing was performed on peripheral blood, taken after pregnancy. The receptor source for this set is a female donor with multiple sclerosis, enrolled in a pregnancy study.

The V and J genes are TRBV20-1 and TRBJ2-5; D not certain. The CDR3 has 11 residues. Germline V gene sequence: CDR1 DFQATT, CDR2 SNEGSKA (reference sequence). Trimming cost V 3 bases and J 5 bases, with 7 bases left between them. The CDR3 DNA reads TGCAGTGCTAGCGGGTCGGAGACCCAGTACTTC. Residues: CSASGSETQYF.

The chain has TRBV29-1 and TRBJ2-2; maybe TRBD1 (6 bases). Germline V gene data show CDR1 as SQVTM and CDR2 as ANQGSEA. V was cut by 4 bases and J by 5 bases, with 8 bases left in between. This CDR3 region has 12 residues. The CDR3 sequence: CSVVRGTGELFF. The CDR3 nucleotides are TGCAGCGTTGTAAGGGGGACCGGGGAGCTGTTTTTT.

A single count supports this clone. The chain uses TRBV27 and TRBJ1-4; possibly TRBD1 for D (5 bases). The germline V gene has CDR1 MNHEY and CDR2 SMNVEV (reference sequence). The CDR3 spans 14 residues. The V end lost 2 bases, the J end lost 7 bases, and 11 bases lay between the germline ends. The CDR3: CASSLQGVGEKLFF. CDR3 sequence (DNA): TGTGCCAGCAGTTTACAGGGCGTGGGTGAAAAACTGTTTTTT.

V usage is TRBV19 and J usage is TRBJ1-1; D remains ambiguous. This CDR3 region has 13 residues. In germline, CDR1 is LNHDA, CDR2 SQIVND (reference sequence). Trimming shortened V by 3 bases and J by 1 base, and 6 bases separated the two germline ends. The CDR3 here is CASSIGENTEAFF. CDR3 sequence (DNA): TGTGCCAGTAGTATTGGAGAGAACACTGAAGCTTTCTTT.

The CDR3 protein is CAWSVGLAGGNEQFF. DNA for the CDR3: TGTGCCTGGAGTGTAGGGCTAGCGGGAGGTAATGAGCAGTTCTTC. J is TRBJ2-1 and V is TRBV30, with 11 bases that match TRBD2. The CDR3 sequence is 15 residues long. Germline CDR1 reads GTSNPN; CDR2 reads SVGIG (reference sequence). The V segment lost 0 bases and the J segment 7 bases; nucleotides outside the gene matches: 5.

As for this clone: Its ends do not fully match the called genes, so a read error is possible. The chain recombines TRBV7-7 with TRBJ2-2, with D hard to call. The CDR3 length is 15 residues. Germline values: CDR1 SSHAT, CDR2 FNYEAQ (reference sequence). The CDR3 sequence is CASSAYLGSTGELFF. CDR3 nucleotide sequence: TGTGCTAGCAGCGCCTACCTCGGGTCCACCGGGGAGCTGTTTTTT.

This clone was seen just once. The chain is built from TRBV12-2 and TRBJ2-3; the table gives TRBD2 as D, unverified against the DNA. TRBV12-2 is deemed a pseudogene. The CDR3 has 17 amino acids. This CDR3 reads CASRLSPPGMSTDTQYF. DNA for the CDR3: TGTGCAAGTCGCTTATCCCCTCCCGGGATGAGCACAGATACGCAGTATTTT.

Note on this clone: The junction departs from germline at one end; a sequencing error may be responsible. CDR3 amino acids: CANSEIGTLEDTQYF. The DNA of the CDR3 is TGTGCCAACAGTGAAATCGGGACTTTAGAGGATACGCAGTATTTT. The genes are TRBV25-1 and TRBJ2-3, with TRBD2 as a possible D gene (6 bases). Germline lookup yields CDR1 MGHDK and CDR2 SYGVNS. The CDR3 consists of 15 residues.

This chain joins TRBV2 and TRBJ2-1, with 9 bases identical to TRBD1. This CDR3 is built from 14 residues. Trimming cost V 10 bases and J 8 bases; bases outside gene matches: 12. Germline CDR1 SNHLY, CDR2 FYNNEI. The CDR3 loop reads CAIRRDRVIDEQFF. CDR3 sequence (DNA): TGTGCCATTAGACGGGACAGGGTTATCGATGAGCAGTTCTTC.

The chain recombines TRBV4-3 with TRBJ2-7; a possible D gene is TRBD2 (6 bases). The CDR3 is 15 amino acids. Trimming removed 0 bases at V and 2 bases at J, with 11 bases between. The germline V gene has CDR1 LGHNA and CDR2 YSLEER. CDR3 coding DNA: TGCGCCAGCAGCCAAGACGGGACTCTACCCTACGAGCAGTACTTC. This translates into CASSQDGTLPYEQYF.